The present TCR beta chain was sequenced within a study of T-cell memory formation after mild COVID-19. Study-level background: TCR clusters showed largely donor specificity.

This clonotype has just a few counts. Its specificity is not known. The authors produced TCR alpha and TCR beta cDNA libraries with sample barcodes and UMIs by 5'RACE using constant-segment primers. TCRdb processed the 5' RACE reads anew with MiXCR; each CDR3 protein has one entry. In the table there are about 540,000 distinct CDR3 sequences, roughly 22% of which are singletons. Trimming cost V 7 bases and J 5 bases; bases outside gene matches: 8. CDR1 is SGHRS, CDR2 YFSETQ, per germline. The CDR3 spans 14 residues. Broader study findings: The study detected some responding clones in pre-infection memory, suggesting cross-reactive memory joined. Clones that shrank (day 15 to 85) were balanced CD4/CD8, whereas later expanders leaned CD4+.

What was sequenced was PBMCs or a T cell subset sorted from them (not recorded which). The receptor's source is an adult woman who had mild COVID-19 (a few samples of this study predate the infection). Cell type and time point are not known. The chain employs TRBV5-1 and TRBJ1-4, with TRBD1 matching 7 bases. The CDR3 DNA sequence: TGCGCCAGCCGGCGGGACAGCTTAAATGAAAAACTGTTTTTT. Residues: CASRRDSLNEKLFF.